This T cell receptor (beta chain) was captured by sequencing in a study of regulatory T cells in long-lasting Graves disease. Sequencing libraries for TCR beta were prepared with iRepertoire HTBI primers and Arm-PCR of CDR3 regions. In TCRdb, the multiplex PCR reads were re-called with MiXCR into one record per CDR3 protein. This sample yields 520,000 or so distinct CDR3 sequences, of which 9.5% to 15% are seen a single time; more than 8% belongs to the top ten. This clonotype was seen repeatedly, ten times or more. The CDR3 is made up of 16 amino acids. The germline V gene encodes CDR1 MNHNS and CDR2 SASEGT. Trimming cost V 9 bases and J 0 bases; bases outside gene matches: 10. Time point denoted: newly diagnosed GD, antithyroid drugs for less than 3 months. The TCR library was prepared using RNA isolated from PBMCs. These same data were also listed under a study on T cells in Graves' hyperthyroidism and ophthalmopathy.

The specimen was peripheral blood mononuclear cells (PBMCs), collected at new diagnosis, from a patient treated with antithyroid drugs. The chain links TRBV6-1 to TRBJ1-1; 10 bases are a match to TRBD1. The receptor comes from a woman in her 30s with Graves disease. Written as DNA, the CDR3 is TGTGCCAGTTTCATGGACAGGGGGGACTTGAACACTGAAGCTTTCTTT. Translation gives CASFMDRGDLNTEAFF.